One and the same sample provided the 22 T cell receptor beta chains below, sequenced in a study of T cells in women clearing cervical HPV infection. Measured with immunoSEQ multiplex PCR; TCRdb has only the in-frame clones, and not every one. The sample totals fewer than 50,000 clones; its top ten clones hold 7.6%. The specimen sequenced was blood buffy coat. These TCRs come from a woman between 18 and 75 years old with a cervical HPV16 infection that either progressed to CIN3+ or cleared (not recorded which).

About this clone itself: The CDR3 extends 3 residues past the end of the read, so its final part is completed from the germline J gene. The rearrangement uses TRBV11-3 and TRBJ1-2; 9 bases are a match to TRBD1. Germline trimming cut 4 bases from V and 7 bases from J; bases unmatched to any gene: 4. CDR3 length: 13 residues. The germline CDR1 and CDR2 sequences are SGHNT and YENEEA. The sequenced CDR3 bases are TGTGCCAGCAGCTCGGGACAGGGCCGTGGC. As protein: CASSSGQGRG. The CDR3 in its entirety is CASSSGQGRGYTF.

For this clone: Sequencing ends 3 residues short of the CDR3 end; the germline J gene provides the rest. The chain combines TRBV19 with TRBJ2-5, with TRBD2 matching 9 bases. Per germline, CDR1 LNHDA and CDR2 SQIVND (reference sequence). The CDR3 sequence is 14 residues long. Trimming took 9 bases from V and 2 from J; bases not matched to a gene: 7. CDR3 bases read: TGTGCCAGCAAGACTAGCGGAGCTCAAGAGACC. Translating gives CASKTSGAQET. The complete CDR3 protein is CASKTSGAQETQYF.

Points on this clone: From the germline J gene comes the end of the CDR3, since the read stops 3 residues before it. The chain uses TRBV11-2 and TRBJ2-3, with 7 bases matching TRBD2. Unmatched junction bases numbered 3, after V lost 3 bases and J lost 6 bases. The CDR3 has 13 residues. Looked up from germline, CDR1 is SGHAT and CDR2 is FQNNGV. The sequenced part of the CDR3 DNA is TGTGCCAGCAGCTTTTTTAGCGGGGATACG. As protein: CASSFFSGDT. The full-length CDR3 reads as CASSFFSGDTQYF.

Notes on this clone: The CDR3 end falls 3 residues outside the read, so it is completed with the germline J gene. V and J are TRBV5-1 and TRBJ1-4; 11 positions agree with TRBD1. CDR1 SGHRS and CDR2 YFSETQ come from the germline V gene. J lost 7 bases, V lost 0 bases, and 2 bases had no gene match. This CDR3 spans 15 amino acids. The CDR3 bases that were read are TGCGCCAGCAGCTTGGTGGACAGGGGGCGTGAAAAA. Translated: CASSLVDRGREK. The full CDR3 is CASSLVDRGREKLFF.

On this clone itself: Sequencing ends 3 residues short of the CDR3 end; the germline J gene provides the rest. This rearrangement joins TRBV28 to TRBJ2-7, with D possibly TRBD2 on 6 matching bases. CDR1 is MDHEN, CDR2 SYDVKM, per germline. Trimming removed 5 bases at V and 3 bases at J, with 14 bases between. This CDR3 is 14 amino acids long. The covered CDR3 bases are TGTGCCAGCAGTCTTGCCGGGACTGACTACGAG. Amino acid sequence: CASSLAGTDYE. In full, the CDR3 reads CASSLAGTDYEQYF.

A remark on this clone: The observed sequence ends 3 residues before the CDR3 terminus, with the missing tail filled in from the germline J gene. This chain joins TRBV6-1 and TRBJ1-1; 9 bases fit TRBD1. Germline lookup yields CDR1 MNHNS and CDR2 SASEGT. The CDR3 extends over 14 amino acids. J gave up 1 base and V 3 bases, and 0 bases lay outside the gene matches. The CDR3 protein is CASSETGGNTEAFF. CDR3 bases read: TGTGCCAGCAGTGAGACAGGGGGGAACACTGAA.

Notes on this clone: The read falls 3 residues short of the CDR3 end, and the missing part is taken from the germline J gene. The chain employs TRBV28 and TRBJ2-2, with D uncertain. The germline V and J ends were trimmed by 5 bases and 0 bases, with 13 bases remaining between them. The germline V gene has CDR1 MDHEN and CDR2 SYDVKM. The CDR3 has 16 amino acids. The CDR3 is CASSQRRSANTGELFF. The CDR3 DNA, read in part, is TGTGCCAGCAGTCAACGACGGAGCGCGAACACCGGGGAG.

Turning to this clone: The read halts 3 residues ahead of the CDR3 end, with the missing end drawn from the germline J gene. V and J are TRBV19 and TRBJ2-5, with D possibly TRBD2 on 5 matching bases. Germline assignment: CDR1 LNHDA and CDR2 SQIVND (reference sequence). The germline V and J ends were trimmed by 7 bases and 5 bases, with 14 bases remaining between them. There are 13 residues in the CDR3. The CDR3 here is CASTPAGAETQYF. The CDR3 DNA, read in part, is TGTGCCAGTACCCCTGCGGGTGCTGAGACC.

With respect to this clone: The read ends 3 residues shy of where the CDR3 ends; the end is completed using the germline J gene. The rearrangement uses TRBV20-1 and TRBJ2-1; 7 nucleotides align to TRBD1. This CDR3 is built from 15 residues. J was trimmed by 4 bases and V by 3 bases; bases with no gene match: 9. Germline CDR1 is DFQATT and CDR2 is SNEGSKA (reference sequence). The sequenced part of the CDR3 DNA is TGCAGTGCTAGGATTCCCGGGACAGTTTACAATGAG. It specifies CSARIPGTVYNE. The whole CDR3 protein reads CSARIPGTVYNEQFF.

Regarding this clone: The CDR3 end lies 3 residues beyond the end of the read and is filled in from the germline J gene. The chain combines TRBV19 with TRBJ2-5; tentative D call: TRBD2 (5 bases). Germline V gene sequence: CDR1 LNHDA, CDR2 SQIVND (reference sequence). The CDR3 sequence is 15 residues long. Deletions cut 3 bases from V and 5 bases from J, with 16 bases between. The CDR3 bases that were read are TGTGCCAGTAGTATTTGGGCGGGTATGCGGGAGACC. It specifies CASSIWAGMRET. The CDR3, in full, reads CASSIWAGMRETQYF.

As concerns this clone: Read sequence stops 3 residues before the CDR3 end, and the germline J gene provides the missing end. The V call is TRBV5-1, the J call TRBJ2-5, with 7 bases that match TRBD2. The CDR3 extends over 15 amino acids. Unmatched junction bases numbered 11, after V lost 4 bases and J lost 5 bases. In germline, CDR1 is SGHRS, CDR2 YFSETQ. CDR3: CASSPGRTGGETQYF. CDR3 bases read: TGCGCCAGCAGCCCAGGGCGCACCGGGGGGGAGACC.

As to this clone: Coverage ceases 3 residues before the CDR3 finishes, and the germline J gene fills in the end. V gene TRBV7-9 combines with J gene TRBJ1-1, with D unclear. The germline gives CDR1 SEHNR, CDR2 FQNEAQ (reference sequence). V lost 3 bases, J lost 4 bases, and 12 bases lay in between. The CDR3 length is 14 residues. The sequenced CDR3 bases are TGTGCCAGCAGCTTGGAGGGTGTAGGCACTGAA. This encodes CASSLEGVGTE. The whole CDR3 sequence is CASSLEGVGTEAFF.

About this clone itself: The read terminates 3 residues ahead of where the CDR3 ends, so the germline J gene completes it. V gene TRBV15 combines with J gene TRBJ2-3; TRBD1 agrees at 7 bases. Germline CDR1 LNHNV, CDR2 YYDKDF (reference sequence). The CDR3 runs 16 residues. Trimming cost V 2 bases and J 3 bases; bases outside gene matches: 8. CDR3: CATSRPRQGPTDTQYF. The part of the CDR3 DNA that was read is TGTGCCACCAGCAGACCCCGACAGGGACCAACAGATACG.

Notes on this clone: Read sequence stops 3 residues before the CDR3 end, and the germline J gene provides the missing end. V gene TRBV7-9 combines with J gene TRBJ1-2; D not certain. V was cut by 2 bases and J by 5 bases, with 9 bases left in between. The CDR3 is 13 amino acids. Germline V gives CDR1 SEHNR, CDR2 FQNEAQ (reference sequence). The CDR3: CASSLLGVYGYTF. CDR3 DNA, as far as it was read: TGTGCCAGCAGCTTACTCGGGGTTTATGGC.

To note about this clone: Coverage ceases 3 residues before the CDR3 finishes, and the germline J gene fills in the end. The chain combines TRBV7-9 with TRBJ2-7, with D perhaps TRBD1 (5 bases). CDR3 length: 13 residues. V dropped 5 bases and J dropped 5 bases, with 13 bases sitting between them. Germline lookup yields CDR1 SEHNR and CDR2 FQNEAQ (reference sequence). The part of the CDR3 DNA that was read is TGTGCCAGCAGCCTTAGGGGTAGAAACGAG. As protein: CASSLRGRNE. The full CDR3 protein reads CASSLRGRNEQYF.

With regard to this clone: Compared with germline, one end of the junction differs, possibly owing to a read error. The read stops 3 residues short of the end of the CDR3; the missing end is completed from the germline J gene. The chain couples TRBV7-7 to TRBJ2-1, with 8 positions matching TRBD2. The V gene's germline CDR1 is SSHAT and CDR2 FNYEAQ (reference sequence). CDR3 length: 15 amino acids. The part of the CDR3 DNA that was read is TGTGCTAGCAGCCCTCAGCGGGGGACCTACAATGAG. Its translation is CASSPQRGTYNE. The full CDR3 sequence reads CASSPQRGTYNEQFF.

Remarks on this clone: The read is 3 residues too short to cover the CDR3 end, so that end is filled in from the germline J gene. The V gene is TRBV5-4, the J gene TRBJ2-5; tentative D call: TRBD2 (5 bases). Germline lookup yields CDR1 SGHNT and CDR2 YYREEE (reference sequence). The length of the CDR3 is 14 residues. V shed 1 base and J shed 5 bases, with 12 bases lying between them. The CDR3 loop is CASSLSGFLETQYF. The CDR3 bases that were read are TGTGCCAGCAGCTTGTCGGGGTTTTTGGAGACC.

Points on this clone: The read ends 3 residues early relative to the CDR3; the germline J gene fills the gap. The rearrangement links TRBV2 to TRBJ1-5, with 10 nucleotides matching TRBD1. Trimming took 6 bases from V and 2 from J; bases not matched to a gene: 4. In germline, CDR1 is SNHLY, CDR2 FYNNEI. The CDR3 totals 15 residues. The CDR3 loop reads CASRPGTGGNQPQHF. The CDR3 bases that were read are TGTGCCAGCAGGCCCGGGACAGGGGGCAATCAGCCC.

The CDR3 bases that were read are TGTGCCAGCAGCTCCTACAGGGATAGAGCCACTGAA. It encodes CASSSYRDRATE. The entire CDR3 is CASSSYRDRATEAFF. The V call is TRBV5-4, the J call TRBJ1-1, with D perhaps TRBD1 (6 bases). Read sequence stops 3 residues before the CDR3 end, and the germline J gene provides the missing end. Between the trimmed V and J ends, which lost 3 bases and 4 bases, there was a span of 16 bases. Germline V gene lookup returns CDR1 SGHNT and CDR2 YYREEE (reference sequence). This CDR3 spans 15 amino acids. The variable domain in full, completed from reference TRBV5-4 and TRBJ1-1, reads ETGVTQSPTHLIKTRGQQVTLRCSSQSGHNTVSWYQQALGQGPQFIFQYYREEENGRGNFPPRFSGLQFPNYSSELNVNALELDDSALYLCASSSYRDRATEAFFGQGTRLTVV.

Concerning this clone itself: The observed sequence ends 3 residues before the CDR3 terminus, with the missing tail filled in from the germline J gene. The gene calls are TRBV5-4 and TRBJ2-5; tentatively, D is TRBD1 (6 bases). The V and J ends lost 5 bases and 0 bases respectively, with 11 bases between them. CDR1 SGHNT and CDR2 YYREEE come from the germline V gene (reference sequence). The CDR3 runs to 14 residues. The CDR3 is CASSFNRDQETQYF. The CDR3 bases that were read are TGTGCCAGCAGTTTTAACAGGGACCAAGAGACC.

A remark on this clone: With the read ending 3 residues before the CDR3 end, the germline J gene is used to fill in that end. The genes are TRBV29-1 and TRBJ2-7; 8 bases agree with TRBD1. The germline V gene has CDR1 SQVTM and CDR2 ANQGSEA. CDR3 length: 14 amino acids. The J segment lost 3 bases and the V segment lost 4 bases, leaving 8 bases of the junction unmatched. The DNA read from the CDR3 is TGCAGCGTTGTCCATGGACAGGGTAACTACGAG. It translates to CSVVHGQGNYE. The whole CDR3 protein reads CSVVHGQGNYEQYF.

In regard to this clone: From the germline J gene comes the end of the CDR3, since the read stops 3 residues before it. V usage is TRBV20-1 and J usage is TRBJ2-7; D perhaps matches TRBD2 (5 bases). The CDR3 is 13 residues long. Germline values: CDR1 DFQATT, CDR2 SNEGSKA (reference sequence). The V and J ends lost 8 bases and 3 bases respectively, with 17 bases between them. This chain's CDR3 is CSFDGVGLYEQYF. The sequenced CDR3 bases are TGCAGTTTCGACGGGGTAGGGCTCTACGAG.